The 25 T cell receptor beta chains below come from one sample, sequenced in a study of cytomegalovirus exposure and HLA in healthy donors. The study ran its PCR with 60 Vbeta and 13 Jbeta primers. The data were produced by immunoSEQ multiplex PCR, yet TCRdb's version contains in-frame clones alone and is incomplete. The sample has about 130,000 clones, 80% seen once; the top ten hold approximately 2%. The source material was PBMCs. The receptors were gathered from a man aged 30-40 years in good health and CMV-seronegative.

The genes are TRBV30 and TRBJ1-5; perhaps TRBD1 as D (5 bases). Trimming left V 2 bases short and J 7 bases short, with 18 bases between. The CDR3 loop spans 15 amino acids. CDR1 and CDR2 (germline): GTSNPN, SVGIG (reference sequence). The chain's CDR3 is CAWSLAAGFRQPQHF. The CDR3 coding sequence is TGTGCCTGGAGTCTCGCGGCAGGGTTTCGGCAGCCCCAGCATTTT.

CDR3 protein: CASSGGRSGAGSNQPQHF. DNA for the CDR3: TGTGCCAGCAGTGGGGGCAGGAGCGGGGCCGGAAGCAATCAGCCCCAGCATTTT. The chain carries TRBV2 and TRBJ1-5; maybe TRBD1 (5 bases). Deletions cut 4 bases from V and 1 base from J, with 20 bases between. Germline V gene lookup returns CDR1 SNHLY and CDR2 FYNNEI. The CDR3 has 18 amino acids.

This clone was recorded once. The CDR3 DNA follows: TGTGCCAGCAGCCTCACTAGCGGGAGGGCCGGCGAGCAGTACTTC. Its protein product is CASSLTSGRAGEQYF. The chain has TRBV9 and TRBJ2-5; 13 bases agree with TRBD2. The J call is uncertain, as TRBJ2-7 better fits the DNA end. The germline CDR1 and CDR2 sequences are SGDLS and YYNGEE. The CDR3 is made up of 15 amino acids.

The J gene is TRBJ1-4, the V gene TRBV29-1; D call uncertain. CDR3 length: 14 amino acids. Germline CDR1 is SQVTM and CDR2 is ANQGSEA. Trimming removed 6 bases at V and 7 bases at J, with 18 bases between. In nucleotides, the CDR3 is TGCAGCGTCCCCGGGGAGAGTAAGAGTGAAAAACTGTTTTTT. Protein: CSVPGESKSEKLFF.

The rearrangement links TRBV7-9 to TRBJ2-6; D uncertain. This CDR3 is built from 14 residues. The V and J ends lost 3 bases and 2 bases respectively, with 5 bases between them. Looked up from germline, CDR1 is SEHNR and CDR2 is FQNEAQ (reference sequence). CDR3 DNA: TGTGCCAGCAGCTTTTCAACTGGGGCCAACGTCCTGACTTTC. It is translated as CASSFSTGANVLTF.

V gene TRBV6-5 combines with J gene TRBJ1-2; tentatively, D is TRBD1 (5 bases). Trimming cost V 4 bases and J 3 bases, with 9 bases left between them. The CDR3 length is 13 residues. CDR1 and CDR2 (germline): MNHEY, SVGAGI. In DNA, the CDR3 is TGTGCCAGCAGTTTGGCAGGGCACTATGGCTACACCTTC. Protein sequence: CASSLAGHYGYTF.

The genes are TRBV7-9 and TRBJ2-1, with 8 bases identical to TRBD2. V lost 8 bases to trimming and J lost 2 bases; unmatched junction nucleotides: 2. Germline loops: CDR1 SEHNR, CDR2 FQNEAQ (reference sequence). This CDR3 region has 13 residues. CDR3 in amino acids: CASRAGAYNEQFF. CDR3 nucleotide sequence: TGTGCCAGCCGAGCGGGAGCCTACAATGAGCAGTTCTTC.

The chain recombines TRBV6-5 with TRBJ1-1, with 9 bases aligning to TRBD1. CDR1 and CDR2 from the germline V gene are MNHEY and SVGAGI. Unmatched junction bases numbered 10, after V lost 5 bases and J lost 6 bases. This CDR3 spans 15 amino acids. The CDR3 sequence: CASSPAGTGSAEAFF. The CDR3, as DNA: TGTGCCAGCAGTCCTGCCGGGACAGGGAGCGCTGAAGCTTTCTTT.

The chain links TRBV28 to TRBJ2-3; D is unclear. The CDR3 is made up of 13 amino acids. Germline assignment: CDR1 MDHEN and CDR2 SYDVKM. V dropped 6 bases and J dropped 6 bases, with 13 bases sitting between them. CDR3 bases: TGTGCCAGCAGCCCCCCCGTGAGGGATACGCAGTATTTT. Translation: CASSPPVRDTQYF.

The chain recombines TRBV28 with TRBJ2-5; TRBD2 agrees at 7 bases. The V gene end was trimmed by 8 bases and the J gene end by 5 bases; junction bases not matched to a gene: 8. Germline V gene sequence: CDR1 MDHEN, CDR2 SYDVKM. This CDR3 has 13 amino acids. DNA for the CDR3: TGTGCCAGCGCGGGTGGGGGGGAGGAGACCCAGTACTTC. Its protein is CASAGGGEETQYF.

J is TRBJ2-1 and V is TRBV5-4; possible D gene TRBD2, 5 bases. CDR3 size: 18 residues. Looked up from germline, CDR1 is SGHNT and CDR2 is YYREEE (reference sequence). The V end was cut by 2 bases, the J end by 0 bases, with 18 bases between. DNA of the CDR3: TGTGCCAGCAGCTTTCGAGGGAGCCAGTTTAGCTCCTACAATGAGCAGTTCTTC. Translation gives CASSFRGSQFSSYNEQFF.

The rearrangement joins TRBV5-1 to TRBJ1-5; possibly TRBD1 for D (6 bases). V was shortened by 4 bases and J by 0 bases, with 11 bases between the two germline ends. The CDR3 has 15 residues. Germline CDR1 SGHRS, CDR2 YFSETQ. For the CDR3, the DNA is TGCGCCAGCAGCCCACAGGGTCATAGCAATCAGCCCCAGCATTTT. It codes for CASSPQGHSNQPQHF.

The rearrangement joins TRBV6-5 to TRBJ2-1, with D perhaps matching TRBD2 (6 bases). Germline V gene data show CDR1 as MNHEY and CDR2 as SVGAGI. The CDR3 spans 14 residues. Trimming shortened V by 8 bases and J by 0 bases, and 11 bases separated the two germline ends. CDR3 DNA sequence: TGTGCCAGCTTAGGAGGGAGCTCCTACAATGAGCAGTTCTTC. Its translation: CASLGGSSYNEQFF.

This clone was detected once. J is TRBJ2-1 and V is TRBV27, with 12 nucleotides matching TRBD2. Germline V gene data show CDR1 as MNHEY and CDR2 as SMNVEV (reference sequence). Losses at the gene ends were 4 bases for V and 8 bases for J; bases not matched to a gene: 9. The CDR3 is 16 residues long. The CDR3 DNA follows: TGTGCCAGCAGTTATACCCTAGCGGGAGGGCCCGATGAGCAGTTCTTC. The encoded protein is CASSYTLAGGPDEQFF.

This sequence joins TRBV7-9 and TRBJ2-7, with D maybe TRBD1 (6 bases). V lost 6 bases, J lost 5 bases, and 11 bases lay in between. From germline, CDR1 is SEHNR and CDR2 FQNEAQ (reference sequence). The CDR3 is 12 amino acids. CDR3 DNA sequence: TGTGCCAGCAGTCCCGAGGGGGACGAGCAGTACTTC. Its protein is CASSPEGDEQYF.

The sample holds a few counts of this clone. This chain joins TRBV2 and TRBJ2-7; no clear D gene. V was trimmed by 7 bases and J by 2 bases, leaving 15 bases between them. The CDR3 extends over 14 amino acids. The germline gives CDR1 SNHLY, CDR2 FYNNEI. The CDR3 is CASTSRASTYEQYF. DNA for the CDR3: TGTGCCAGCACCTCGAGAGCCTCTACCTACGAGCAGTACTTC.

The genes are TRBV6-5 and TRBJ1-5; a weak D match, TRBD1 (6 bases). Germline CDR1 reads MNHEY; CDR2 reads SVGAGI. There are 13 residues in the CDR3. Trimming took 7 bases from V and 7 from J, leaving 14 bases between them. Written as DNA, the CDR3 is TGTGCCAGCAATCAGGGGTTTGGGCAGCCCCAGCATTTT. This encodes CASNQGFGQPQHF.

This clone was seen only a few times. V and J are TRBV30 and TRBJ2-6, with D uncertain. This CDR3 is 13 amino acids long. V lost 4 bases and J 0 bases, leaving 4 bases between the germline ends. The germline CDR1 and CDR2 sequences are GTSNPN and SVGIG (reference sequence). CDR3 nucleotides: TGTGCCTGGACCCGCTCTGGGGCCAACGTCCTGACTTTC. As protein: CAWTRSGANVLTF.

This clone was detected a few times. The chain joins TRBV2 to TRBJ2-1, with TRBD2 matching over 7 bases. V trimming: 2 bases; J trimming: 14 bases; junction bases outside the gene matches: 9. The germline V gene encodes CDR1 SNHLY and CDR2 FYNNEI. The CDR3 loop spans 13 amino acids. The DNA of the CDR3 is TGTGCCAGCAGTGAAATTCGGGGGACTATGGAGTTCTTC. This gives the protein CASSEIRGTMEFF.

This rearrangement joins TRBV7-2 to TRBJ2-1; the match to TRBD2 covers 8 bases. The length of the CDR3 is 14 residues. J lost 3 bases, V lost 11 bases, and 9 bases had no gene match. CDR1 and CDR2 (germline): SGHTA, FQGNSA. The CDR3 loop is CAASIGRGYNEQFF. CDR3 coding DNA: TGTGCCGCCAGTATCGGGAGGGGCTACAATGAGCAGTTCTTC. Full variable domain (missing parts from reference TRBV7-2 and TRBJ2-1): GAGVSQSPSNKVTEKGKDVELRCDPISGHTALYWYRQSLGQGLEFLIYFQGNSAPDKSGLPSDRFSAERTGGSVSTLTIQRTQQEDSAVYLCAASIGRGYNEQFFGPGTRLTVL.

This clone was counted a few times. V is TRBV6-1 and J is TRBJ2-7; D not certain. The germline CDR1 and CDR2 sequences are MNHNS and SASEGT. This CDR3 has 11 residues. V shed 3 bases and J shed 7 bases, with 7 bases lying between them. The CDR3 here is CASSDLMEQYF. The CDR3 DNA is TGTGCCAGCAGTGATCTTATGGAGCAGTACTTC.

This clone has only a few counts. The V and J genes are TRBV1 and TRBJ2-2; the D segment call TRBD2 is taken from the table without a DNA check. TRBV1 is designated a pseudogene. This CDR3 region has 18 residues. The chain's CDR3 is CTSSHICGRARRTGELFF. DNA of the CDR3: TGCACCAGCAGCCACATTTGCGGGAGGGCCCGGAGGACCGGGGAGCTGTTTTTT.

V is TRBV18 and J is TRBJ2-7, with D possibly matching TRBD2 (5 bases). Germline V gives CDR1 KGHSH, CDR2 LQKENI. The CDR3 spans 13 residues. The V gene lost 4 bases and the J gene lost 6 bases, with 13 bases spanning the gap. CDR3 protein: CASSLSGTCEQYF. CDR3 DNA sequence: TGTGCCAGCTCACTAAGCGGTACCTGCGAGCAGTACTTC.

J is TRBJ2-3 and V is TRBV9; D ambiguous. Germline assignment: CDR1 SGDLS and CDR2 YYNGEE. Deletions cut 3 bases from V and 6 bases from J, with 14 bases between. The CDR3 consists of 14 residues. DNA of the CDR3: TGTGCCAGCAGCGCTTCCGTACTACCGGATACGCAGTATTTT. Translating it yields CASSASVLPDTQYF.

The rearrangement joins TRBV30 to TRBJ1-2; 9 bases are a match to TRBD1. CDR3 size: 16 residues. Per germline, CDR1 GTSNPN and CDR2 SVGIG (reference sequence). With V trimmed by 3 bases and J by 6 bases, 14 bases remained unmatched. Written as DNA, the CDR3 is TGTGCCTGGAGCCCCGGGGTGACAGGGGGGGTAGATGGCTACACCTTC. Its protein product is CAWSPGVTGGVDGYTF.